This T cell receptor beta chain is drawn from a study of response to subunit inactivated influenza vaccine. Ten or more counts support this clonotype. The antigen is unknown. Per germline, CDR1 LGHNA and CDR2 YNFKEQ. V was cut by 1 base and J by 3 bases, with 15 bases left in between. The CDR3 length is 16 residues. Overall study findings and caveats: T cells newly recruited by each seasonal influenza vaccination are few, the authors suggested.

Using its own MiXCR run on the RT-PCR reads, TCRdb lists one record per CDR3 protein. The repertoire holds about 300,000 distinct CDR3 sequences, 22% seen once, with about a tenth in the top ten. The chain has TRBV4-2 and TRBJ1-1; no definite D call. Sequenced material: PBMCs from blood, taken about 20 months after vaccination. The receptor's source is a man aged 45-69 years who received an inactivated influenza vaccine. CDR3 in DNA: TGTGCCAGCAGCCAAGGATTATGGAAAACCTACACTGAAGCTTTCTTT. Translated: CASSQGLWKTYTEAFF.